Shown below are 25 T cell receptor beta chains from a single sample sequenced in a study of T cell responses to AZD1222 COVID-19 vaccine. Clones were read by immunoSEQ multiplex PCR, and TCRdb kept only the in-frame ones, dropping some. The table lists roughly 200,000 clones, approximately 86% of them singletons. The source was peripheral blood, collected on day 0 of AZD1222 vaccination. All receptors derive from an adult in good health.

The CDR3 sequence is CASSLSAGAYEQYF. CDR3 coding DNA: TGTGCCAGCAGTTTATCCGCAGGGGCCTACGAGCAGTACTTC. This chain uses TRBV27 with TRBJ2-7; a weak D match, TRBD1 (6 bases). The CDR3 is 14 residues long. V was trimmed by 0 bases and J by 2 bases, leaving 8 bases between them. The germline V gene encodes CDR1 MNHEY and CDR2 SMNVEV (reference sequence).

V usage is TRBV4-1 and J usage is TRBJ2-1; 7 bases fit TRBD2. CDR1 MGHRA and CDR2 YSYEKL come from the germline V gene. The CDR3 has 14 residues. J was trimmed by 8 bases and V by 5 bases; bases with no gene match: 9. The CDR3 region has the DNA TGCGCCAGCAGCGACCGGGACTACATGGATGAGCAGTTCTTC. Translated: CASSDRDYMDEQFF.

This sequence joins TRBV4-3 and TRBJ2-3; 13 positions match TRBD2. J lost 4 bases, V lost 4 bases, and 2 bases had no gene match. This CDR3 has 15 residues. Germline V gives CDR1 LGHNA, CDR2 YSLEER. CDR3 protein: CASSLTSGGADTQYF. The CDR3 bases are TGCGCCAGCAGCCTAACTAGCGGGGGGGCAGATACGCAGTATTTT.

The chain recombines TRBV6-2 or TRBV6-3 with TRBJ2-7, with 13 bases lining up with TRBD2. This CDR3 has 18 residues. The V gene's germline CDR1 is MNHEY and CDR2 SVGEGT. The J segment lost 3 bases and the V segment lost 0 bases, leaving 8 bases of the junction unmatched. CDR3 bases: TGTGCCAGCAGTTACTCAGCCCCTACTAGCGGGGGGGACTACGAGCAGTACTTC. This gives the protein CASSYSAPTSGGDYEQYF.

This chain connects TRBV3-1 (or the pseudogene TRBV3-2) to TRBJ1-5; weak D call: TRBD1 (6 bases). The germline V gene encodes CDR1 LGHDT and CDR2 YNNKEL (reference sequence). The CDR3 consists of 13 residues. V lost 8 bases to trimming and J lost 9 bases, with 17 bases between them. The CDR3 sequence is CASSPQGHRPQHF. The CDR3 DNA is TGTGCCAGCTCTCCCCAGGGGCATCGGCCCCAGCATTTT.

This rearrangement joins TRBV5-1 to TRBJ2-7; 8 nucleotides line up with TRBD2. The CDR3 runs 14 residues. Germline V CDR1 and CDR2: SGHRS, YFSETQ. The V segment lost 1 base and the J segment 5 bases; nucleotides outside the gene matches: 5. The CDR3 is CASSLSGGPNEQYF. The CDR3 DNA is TGCGCCAGCAGCTTGTCGGGGGGGCCTAACGAGCAGTACTTC.

V is TRBV12-5 and J is TRBJ1-1; D remains ambiguous. Germline CDR1 LGHNT, CDR2 FRNRAP. The CDR3 sequence is 14 residues long. Trimming removed 5 bases at V and 5 bases at J, with 15 bases between. Here the CDR3 DNA reads TGTGCTAGTGGTCTCGACGTAGGAGAAACTGAAGCTTTCTTT. Residues: CASGLDVGETEAFF.

V is TRBV5-4 and J is TRBJ2-7; 9 positions agree with TRBD1. Germline values: CDR1 SGHNT, CDR2 YYREEE (reference sequence). The V segment lost 1 base and the J segment 5 bases; nucleotides outside the gene matches: 4. The length of the CDR3 is 14 residues. The CDR3 is CASSLLQGANEQYF. CDR3 nucleotides: TGTGCCAGCAGCTTGTTACAGGGGGCGAACGAGCAGTACTTC.

This chain joins TRBV19 and TRBJ2-1; D possibly corresponds to TRBD1 (5 bases). This CDR3 has 13 residues. The V gene lost 10 bases and the J gene lost 7 bases, with 17 bases spanning the gap. Germline values: CDR1 LNHDA, CDR2 SQIVND (reference sequence). CDR3 region: CATKLGAGNEQFF. CDR3 nucleotides: TGTGCCACCAAGCTAGGGGCCGGGAATGAGCAGTTCTTC.

This rearrangement joins TRBV3-1 (or the pseudogene TRBV3-2) to TRBJ1-1; tentatively, D is TRBD1 (5 bases). There are 14 residues in the CDR3. CDR1 and CDR2 from the germline V gene are LGHDT and YNNKEL (reference sequence). The V gene lost 4 bases and the J gene lost 4 bases, with 13 bases spanning the gap. The CDR3 reads CASSLGHSGTEAFF. DNA for the CDR3: TGTGCCAGCAGCCTAGGACACTCGGGCACTGAAGCTTTCTTT.

The rearrangement uses TRBV19 and TRBJ1-5; D not resolved. Trimming removed 6 bases from V and 0 bases from J, with 12 bases in between. Germline CDR1 and CDR2: LNHDA and SQIVND (reference sequence). The CDR3 loop spans 15 amino acids. CDR3 nucleotide sequence: TGTGCCAGTAGGGCCCAGCAGGATAGCAATCAGCCCCAGCATTTT. Encoded protein: CASRAQQDSNQPQHF.

This chain joins TRBV5-4 and TRBJ2-2; 12 bases map to TRBD2. Trimming cost V 3 bases and J 11 bases; bases outside gene matches: 2. CDR3 size: 13 residues. From germline, CDR1 is SGHNT and CDR2 YYREEE (reference sequence). The CDR3 region is CASSSSGGVELFF. CDR3 coding DNA: TGTGCCAGCAGCTCTAGCGGGGGGGTTGAGCTGTTTTTT.

The rearrangement joins TRBV19 to TRBJ2-3; D is possibly TRBD1 (5 bases). The length of the CDR3 is 16 residues. Germline V lookup: CDR1 LNHDA, CDR2 SQIVND (reference sequence). Trimming took 3 bases from V and 0 from J, leaving 13 bases between them. The CDR3, as DNA: TGTGCCAGTAGTATGAAGGGGAAAACTAGCACAGATACGCAGTATTTT. This translates into CASSMKGKTSTDTQYF.

The gene calls are TRBV29-1 and TRBJ1-3, with TRBD1 matching over 8 bases. This CDR3 contains 13 residues. V lost 5 bases and J lost 4; bases outside the gene matches: 4. Germline V gene data show CDR1 as SQVTM and CDR2 as ANQGSEA. The CDR3 region is CSVWGQAGNTIYF. CDR3 nucleotide sequence: TGCAGCGTTTGGGGACAGGCGGGAAACACCATATATTTT.

The V gene is TRBV27, the J gene TRBJ2-7, with 9 bases that match TRBD1. The CDR3 length is 14 residues. J was trimmed by 3 bases and V by 6 bases; bases with no gene match: 6. Germline assignment: CDR1 MNHEY and CDR2 SMNVEV (reference sequence). The CDR3 DNA follows: TGTGCCAGCAGACAGGGGGCGCTTGGCTACGAGCAGTACTTC. Translating gives CASRQGALGYEQYF.

This chain joins TRBV6-5 and TRBJ2-3, with D perhaps matching TRBD2 (6 bases). Germline CDR1 is MNHEY and CDR2 is SVGAGI. Trimming shortened V by 2 bases and J by 1 base, and 10 bases separated the two germline ends. This CDR3 spans 15 amino acids. The CDR3 here is CASSYGGERTDTQYF. DNA for the CDR3: TGTGCCAGCAGTTACGGCGGGGAACGCACAGATACGCAGTATTTT.

V is TRBV4-1 and J is TRBJ2-7, with 11 bases fitting TRBD2. This CDR3 has 17 residues. With 0 bases clipped from V and 9 bases from J, the junction kept 13 bases outside the gene matches. Germline-derived CDR1 and CDR2 are MGHRA and YSYEKL. The DNA of the CDR3 is TGCGCCAGCAGCCAAGAGTTCGCGACTAGCGGGGCTAGGCCGCAGTACTTC. This sequence encodes CASSQEFATSGARPQYF.

This chain links TRBV3-1 (or the pseudogene TRBV3-2) with TRBJ2-3; D may be TRBD1 or TRBD2 (5 bases each). Between the trimmed V and J ends, which lost 4 bases and 5 bases, there was a span of 19 bases. CDR1 LGHDT and CDR2 YNNKEL come from the germline V gene (reference sequence). The CDR3 loop spans 16 amino acids. CDR3 region: CASSLLGEGRGDTQYF. Here the CDR3 DNA reads TGTGCCAGCAGCCTCCTGGGTGAGGGAAGGGGAGATACGCAGTATTTT.

This chain links TRBV5-1 with TRBJ2-7; D is unresolved. The V gene's germline CDR1 is SGHRS and CDR2 YFSETQ. Between the trimmed V and J ends, which lost 5 bases and 2 bases, there was a span of 14 bases. The CDR3 runs to 14 residues. The CDR3 sequence is CASSDHAGPYEQYF. In DNA, the CDR3 is TGCGCCAGCAGTGACCACGCTGGGCCCTACGAGCAGTACTTC.

As to this clone: The same CDR3 also results from other DNA sequences found in this sample. The chain uses TRBV19 and TRBJ2-1; D is unresolved. V was shortened by 5 bases and J by 3 bases, with 2 bases between the two germline ends. The CDR3 consists of 11 residues. CDR1 is LNHDA and CDR2 is SQIVND in the germline V gene (reference sequence). CDR3 region: CASSVYNEQFF. The CDR3 nucleotides are TGTGCCAGTAGTGTCTACAATGAGCAGTTCTTC.

The chain carries TRBV5-1 and TRBJ2-5; maybe TRBD2 (5 bases). The V end lost 4 bases, the J end lost 5 bases, and 15 bases lay between the germline ends. There are 14 residues in the CDR3. Germline V CDR1 and CDR2: SGHRS, YFSETQ. CDR3 nucleotide sequence: TGCGCCAGCAGCCAAACTAGTACGTCGGAGACCCAGTACTTC. It codes for CASSQTSTSETQYF. The complete variable domain, with remaining parts taken from reference TRBV5-1 and TRBJ2-5, reads KAGVTQTPRYLIKTRGQQVTLSCSPISGHRSVSWYQQTPGQGLQFLFEYFSETQRNKGNFPGRFSGRQFSNSRSEMNVSTLELGDSALYLCASSQTSTSETQYFGPGTRLLVL.

The chain employs TRBV11-2 and TRBJ2-2, with TRBD2 matching 9 bases. This CDR3 spans 16 amino acids. V shed 1 base, J shed 5 bases, and the junction held 5 bases outside the gene matches. Germline V CDR1 and CDR2: SGHAT, FQNNGV. CDR3 sequence reads: CASSLGSGGRTGELFF. In DNA form, the CDR3 reads TGTGCCAGCAGCTTAGGAAGCGGGGGGCGAACCGGGGAGCTGTTTTTT.

This chain connects TRBV2 to TRBJ2-3; D unresolved. The CDR3 is 13 residues long. The V gene lost 7 bases and the J gene lost 3 bases, with 11 bases spanning the gap. In germline, CDR1 is SNHLY, CDR2 FYNNEI. CDR3 protein: CASKEVFTDTQYF. CDR3 sequence (DNA): TGTGCCAGCAAAGAGGTATTTACAGATACGCAGTATTTT. Drawing the rest from reference TRBV2 and TRBJ2-3, the complete variable domain is EPEVTQTPSHQVTQMGQEVILRCVPISNHLYFYWYRQILGQKVEFLVSFYNNEISEKSEIFDDQFSVERPDGSNFTLKIRSTKLEDSAMYFCASKEVFTDTQYFGPGTRLTVL.

J is TRBJ2-2 and V is TRBV2; D possibly matches TRBD1 or TRBD2 (5 bases each). Trimming pared 3 bases from V and 6 bases from J, leaving 14 bases between. CDR3 size: 15 residues. CDR1 and CDR2 from the germline V gene are SNHLY and FYNNEI. CDR3 loop: CASSDSQGGSGELFF. In nucleotides, the CDR3 is TGTGCCAGCAGTGATTCGCAGGGCGGGTCCGGGGAGCTGTTTTTT.

The chain uses TRBV3-1 (or the pseudogene TRBV3-2) and TRBJ2-5; 10 nucleotides align to TRBD2. J was trimmed by 0 bases and V by 4 bases; bases with no gene match: 2. Germline CDR1 LGHDT, CDR2 YNNKEL (reference sequence). The CDR3 is 15 residues long. For the CDR3, the DNA is TGTGCCAGCAGCCGTAGCGGGGGGAACCAAGAGACCCAGTACTTC. Amino acids: CASSRSGGNQETQYF.